The sequence of this T cell receptor (beta chain) was determined in a study of prognosis after radiotherapy for stage I lung cancer. About the study: Patients with non-small cell lung cancer were all judged medically inoperable. Distant metastases arose in a few patients, median roughly 7 months post-radiotherapy; 15 had no significant progression.

Germline loops: CDR1 MNHEY, CDR2 SVGEGT. CDR3 length equals 15 residues. Trimming pared 5 bases from V and 1 base from J, leaving 13 bases between. Genomic DNA was the source, and TCR beta CDR3 was amplified from it by two-round multiplex PCR. For every TRBV and TRBJ gene, a specific primer was used in first-round PCR. One entry per CDR3 protein, called by TCRdb with MiXCR from the multiplex PCR reads. The table has about 20,000 distinct CDR3 sequences, 44% seen once; the top ten hold about two fifths. This receptor was taken from a donor over 45 with non-small cell lung cancer. This chain connects TRBV6-2 or TRBV6-3 to TRBJ2-3, with D possibly matching TRBD2 (7 bases). The source material was PBMCs, sampled before or after stereotactic body radiation therapy (not recorded which). CDR3 coding DNA: TGTGCCAGCAGTCCACAGGGAGGGGGCACAGATACGCAGTATTTT. The encoded protein is CASSPQGGGTDTQYF.